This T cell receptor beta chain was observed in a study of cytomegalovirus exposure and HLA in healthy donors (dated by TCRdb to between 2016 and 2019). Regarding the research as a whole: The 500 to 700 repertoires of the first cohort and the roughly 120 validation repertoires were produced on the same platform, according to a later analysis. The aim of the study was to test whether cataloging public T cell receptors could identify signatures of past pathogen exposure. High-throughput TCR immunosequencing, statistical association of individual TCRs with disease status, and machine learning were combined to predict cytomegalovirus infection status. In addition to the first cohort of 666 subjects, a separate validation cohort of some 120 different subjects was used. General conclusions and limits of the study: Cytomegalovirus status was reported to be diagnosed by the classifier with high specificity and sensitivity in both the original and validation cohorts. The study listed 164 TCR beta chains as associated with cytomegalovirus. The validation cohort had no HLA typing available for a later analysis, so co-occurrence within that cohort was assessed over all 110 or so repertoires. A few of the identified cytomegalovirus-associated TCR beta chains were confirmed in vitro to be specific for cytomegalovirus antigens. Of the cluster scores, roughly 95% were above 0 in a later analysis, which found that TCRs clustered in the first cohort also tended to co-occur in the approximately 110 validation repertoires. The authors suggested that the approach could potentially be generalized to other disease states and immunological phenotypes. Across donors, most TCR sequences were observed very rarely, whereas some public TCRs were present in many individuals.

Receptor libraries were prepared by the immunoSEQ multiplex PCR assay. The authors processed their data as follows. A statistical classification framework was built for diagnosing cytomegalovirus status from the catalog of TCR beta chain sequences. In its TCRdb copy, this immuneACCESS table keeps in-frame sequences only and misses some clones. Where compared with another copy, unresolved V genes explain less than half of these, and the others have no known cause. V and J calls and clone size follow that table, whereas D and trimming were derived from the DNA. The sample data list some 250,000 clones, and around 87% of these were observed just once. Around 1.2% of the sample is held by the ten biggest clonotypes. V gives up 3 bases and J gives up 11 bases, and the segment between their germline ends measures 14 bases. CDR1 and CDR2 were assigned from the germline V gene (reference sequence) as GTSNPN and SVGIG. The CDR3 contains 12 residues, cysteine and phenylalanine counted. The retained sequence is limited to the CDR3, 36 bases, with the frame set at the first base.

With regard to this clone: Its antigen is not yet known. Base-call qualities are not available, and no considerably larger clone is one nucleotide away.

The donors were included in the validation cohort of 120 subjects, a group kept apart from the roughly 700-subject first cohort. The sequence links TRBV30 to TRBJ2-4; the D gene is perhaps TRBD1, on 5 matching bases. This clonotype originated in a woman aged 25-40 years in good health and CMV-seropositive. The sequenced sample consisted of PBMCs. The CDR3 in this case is CAWRNQGLVQYF. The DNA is TGTGCCTGGAGGAACCAGGGCCTGGTTCAGTACTTC.